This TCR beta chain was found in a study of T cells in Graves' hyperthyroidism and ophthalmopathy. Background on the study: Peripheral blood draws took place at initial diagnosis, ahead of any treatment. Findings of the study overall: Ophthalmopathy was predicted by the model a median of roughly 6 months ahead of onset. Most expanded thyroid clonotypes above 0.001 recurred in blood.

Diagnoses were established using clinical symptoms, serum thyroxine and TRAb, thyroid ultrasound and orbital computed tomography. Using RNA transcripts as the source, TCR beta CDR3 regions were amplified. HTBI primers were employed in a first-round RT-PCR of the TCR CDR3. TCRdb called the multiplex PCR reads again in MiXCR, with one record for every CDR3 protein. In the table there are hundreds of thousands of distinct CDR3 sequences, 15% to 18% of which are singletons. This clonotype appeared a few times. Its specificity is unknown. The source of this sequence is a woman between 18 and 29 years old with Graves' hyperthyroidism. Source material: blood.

The CDR3 bases are TGCGCCAGCAGCCACCCCCCGGGACAGACTAACTACGAGCAGTACTTC. Translated: CASSHPPGQTNYEQYF. The chain has TRBV4-1 and TRBJ2-7; 7 bases match TRBD1. V trimming: 3 bases; J trimming: 3 bases; junction bases outside the gene matches: 11. This CDR3 region has 16 residues. The germline V gene encodes CDR1 MGHRA and CDR2 YSYEKL.